Shown below are 15 T cell receptor beta chains from a single sample sequenced in a study of blood T cell repertoires in COVID-19 (dated by TCRdb to 2020 to 2021). Receptor libraries were prepared by the immunoSEQ multiplex PCR assay. The table comes from immuneACCESS by way of TCRdb, which keeps in-frame sequences with V and J called. Part of the clones is missing from these tables; in studies checked, under half for an unresolved V gene and the rest for unknown reasons. This sample gives some 97,000 clones in total; approximately 90% of them show up just once. 5.1% of the sample rests with the top ten. The sequenced sample consisted of peripheral blood. All receptors come from a man aged 45-60 years with acute or convalescent COVID-19.

This clone was picked up a small number of times. The CDR3: CASSPRWGQGDSGANVLTF. The CDR3 nucleotides read TGTGCCAGCTCACCACGATGGGGACAGGGGGACTCTGGGGCCAACGTCCTGACTTTC. The chain links TRBV18 to TRBJ2-6; 11 nucleotides align to TRBD1. The CDR3 covers 19 residues. The V segment lost 1 base and the J segment 0 bases; nucleotides outside the gene matches: 5. The germline V gene has CDR1 KGHSH and CDR2 LQKENI.

The chain links TRBV4-1 to TRBJ1-3, with 7 positions matching TRBD1. Germline-derived CDR1 and CDR2 are MGHRA and YSYEKL. There are 15 residues in the CDR3. After removal of 2 bases from V and 2 bases from J, the junction contained 3 bases not matched to a gene. CDR3 protein: CASSQTDRAGNTIYF. The CDR3 region has the DNA TGCGCCAGCAGCCAAACCGACAGGGCTGGAAACACCATATATTTT.

This clone was seen only a few times. V and J are TRBV21-1 and TRBJ2-7; the table calls TRBD2, which could not be checked here. TRBV21-1 is a documented pseudogene. This CDR3 contains 15 residues. The CDR3 loop is CASTWSILVSYEQYF. The DNA of the CDR3 is TGTGCCAGCACCTGGAGTATTCTGGTATCCTACGAGCAGTACTTC.

This chain links TRBV9 with TRBJ1-4; D may be TRBD1 (5 bases). The CDR3 has 14 residues. Germline lookup yields CDR1 SGDLS and CDR2 YYNGEE. V was trimmed by 3 bases and J by 4 bases, leaving 10 bases between them. The CDR3 region is CASSAQVFNEKLFF. DNA of the CDR3: TGTGCCAGCAGCGCACAGGTTTTTAATGAAAAACTGTTTTTT.

V is TRBV11-2 and J is TRBJ1-2, with D perhaps TRBD1 (5 bases). Germline-derived CDR1 and CDR2 are SGHAT and FQNNGV. The CDR3 loop spans 16 amino acids. V gave up 0 bases and J gave up 6 bases, with 17 bases separating them. The chain's CDR3 is CASSLEGLRATDGYTF. The CDR3 nucleotides are TGTGCCAGCAGCTTAGAGGGACTCCGGGCCACCGATGGCTACACCTTC.

With respect to this clone: At the DNA level, this CDR3 is encoded by other sequences in the same sample as well. This chain joins TRBV6-5 and TRBJ2-7, with 11 nucleotides matching TRBD1. Germline V gene data show CDR1 as MNHEY and CDR2 as SVGAGI. The CDR3 extends over 16 amino acids. Germline trimming cut 0 bases from V and 10 bases from J; bases unmatched to any gene: 11. The CDR3 DNA sequence: TGTGCCAGCAGTTACTCGAGGACAGGGGGCGTCGCCGAACAGTACTTC. Translating it yields CASSYSRTGGVAEQYF.

The gene calls are TRBV30 and TRBJ1-5; no clear D. Deletions cut 7 bases from V and 5 bases from J, with 3 bases between. The germline CDR1 and CDR2 sequences are GTSNPN and SVGIG (reference sequence). The CDR3 extends over 9 amino acids. Written as DNA, the CDR3 is TGTGCCTTCTATCAGCCCCAGCATTTT. Its protein product is CAFYQPQHF.

The chain joins TRBV21-1 to TRBJ2-3; TRBD2 is taken as the D call from the table, unchecked against the DNA. TRBV21-1 has pseudogene status. The CDR3 consists of 15 residues. The CDR3 DNA reads as TGTGCCAGCAGAATACACCGACTCCGCACAGATACGCAGTATTTT. Encoded protein: CASRIHRLRTDTQYF.

This chain connects TRBV19 to TRBJ1-2, with D unclear. The CDR3 extends over 13 amino acids. Germline CDR1 is LNHDA and CDR2 is SQIVND (reference sequence). V was shortened by 7 bases and J by 3 bases, with 12 bases between the two germline ends. In nucleotides, the CDR3 is TGTGCCAGTAAGCCGGAGATGGACTATGGCTACACCTTC. Protein sequence: CASKPEMDYGYTF.

The CDR3 is CASSLSGGLAGVGELFF. CDR3 nucleotides: TGCGCCAGCAGCCTGAGTGGAGGACTAGCGGGGGTCGGGGAGCTGTTTTTT. The chain uses TRBV5-1 and TRBJ2-2; TRBD2 aligns across 13 bases. Per germline, CDR1 SGHRS and CDR2 YFSETQ. Losses at the gene ends were 4 bases for V and 7 bases for J; bases not matched to a gene: 10. This CDR3 has 17 residues.

The chain recombines TRBV5-1 with TRBJ2-5; tentatively, D is TRBD2 (6 bases). The germline gives CDR1 SGHRS, CDR2 YFSETQ. Trimming took off 6 bases at V and 5 bases at J, with 17 bases between the two ends. The CDR3 has 14 amino acids. The CDR3 reads CASKSGGGIETQYF. CDR3 nucleotide sequence: TGCGCCAGCAAATCCGGAGGCGGGATTGAGACCCAGTACTTC.

The chain employs TRBV6-6 and TRBJ1-5; 9 bases fit TRBD1. V shed 6 bases and J 5 bases; nucleotides not matched to a gene: 5. The CDR3 is made up of 14 amino acids. Germline V gives CDR1 MNHNY, CDR2 SVGAGI (reference sequence). The CDR3 DNA reads as TGTGCCAGCAGCCCTCGGACAGGGGATCAGCCCCAGCATTTT. Protein sequence: CASSPRTGDQPQHF.

This chain links TRBV9 with TRBJ1-1; 7 nucleotides align to TRBD1. Germline V gene sequence: CDR1 SGDLS, CDR2 YYNGEE. There are 17 residues in the CDR3. V lost 0 bases to trimming and J lost 4 bases; unmatched junction nucleotides: 12. CDR3 residues: CASSVDAGGWLGTEAFF. The CDR3 DNA sequence: TGTGCCAGCAGCGTAGACGCAGGGGGGTGGTTGGGCACTGAAGCTTTCTTT.

The chain joins TRBV30 to TRBJ1-2, with D possibly matching TRBD1 (5 bases). Deletions cut 3 bases from V and 4 bases from J, with 18 bases between. The length of the CDR3 is 15 residues. Germline assignment: CDR1 GTSNPN and CDR2 SVGIG (reference sequence). CDR3 in amino acids: CAWSGRGRIVYGYTF. The CDR3 DNA sequence: TGTGCCTGGAGCGGTAGGGGCAGAATCGTCTATGGCTACACCTTC.

The J gene is TRBJ1-1, the V gene TRBV7-7; 12 nucleotides align to TRBD1. Germline CDR1 is SSHAT and CDR2 is FNYEAQ (reference sequence). Trimming removed 5 bases from V and 4 bases from J; junction bases left unmatched: 5. This CDR3 is 15 amino acids long. CDR3 region: CASSPPGQGATEAFF. The CDR3, as DNA: TGTGCCAGCAGCCCCCCGGGACAGGGGGCCACTGAAGCTTTCTTT.